A single sample gave rise to the 10 T cell receptor beta chains below, sequenced in a study of identical twins. MiXCR, applied by TCRdb to the 5' RACE reads, yields one record per CDR3 protein. Of just under 650,000 distinct CDR3 sequences in the sample, roughly 7.2% were seen once. The sample was also linked to a second study, of yellow fever vaccine responses in identical twins.

Material for sequencing was PBMCs. These receptors originate from a woman aged 18-35 years in good health.

The chain joins TRBV4-2 to TRBJ2-3; 16 bases agree with TRBD2. The CDR3 loop spans 19 amino acids. V was clipped by 4 bases and J by 3 bases; unmatched bases: 10. Germline loops: CDR1 LGHNA, CDR2 YNFKEQ. The DNA for the CDR3 is TGTGCCAGCAGCCCCGGTCCTGGGACTAGCGGGGGGGCGACAGATACGCAGTATTTT. Translating it yields CASSPGPGTSGGATDTQYF.

This clonotype showed up many times. CDR3 DNA sequence: TGTGCCAGCAGTTCGGGACTTAACAATGAGCAGTTCTTC. It yields the protein CASSSGLNNEQFF. V is TRBV12-3 or TRBV12-4 and J is TRBJ2-1; the D gene is possibly TRBD2 (6 bases). This CDR3 is 13 amino acids long. Between the trimmed V and J ends, which lost 4 bases and 5 bases, there was a span of 9 bases.

The chain links TRBV15 to TRBJ2-1, with D possibly TRBD1 on 7 matching bases. V shed 2 bases and J shed 5 bases, with 16 bases lying between them. Germline V gives CDR1 LNHNV, CDR2 YYDKDF (reference sequence). The CDR3 totals 16 residues. DNA for the CDR3: TGTGCCACCAGCAGAAAGGCGGGCAGGGGGGACAATGAGCAGTTCTTC. Encoded protein: CATSRKAGRGDNEQFF. Using reference TRBV15 and TRBJ2-1 for the parts outside the CDR3, the full variable domain is DAMVIQNPRYQVTQFGKPVTLSCSQTLNHNVMYWYQQKSSQAPKLLFHYYDKDFNNEADTPDNFQSRRPNTSFCFLDIRSPGLGDTAMYLCATSRKAGRGDNEQFFGPGTRLTVL.

This chain joins TRBV5-6 and TRBJ2-5; a weak D match, TRBD1 (6 bases). Trimming removed 4 bases from V and 0 bases from J, with 10 bases in between. Germline lookup yields CDR1 SGHDT and CDR2 YYEEEE. This CDR3 is 14 amino acids long. The CDR3 is CASSRDNYQETQYF. In DNA form, the CDR3 reads TGTGCCAGCAGCCGGGACAACTACCAAGAGACCCAGTACTTC.

This clonotype was seen many times. V gene TRBV20-1 combines with J gene TRBJ1-2; 7 bases fit TRBD1. CDR1 DFQATT and CDR2 SNEGSKA come from the germline V gene (reference sequence). The CDR3 runs 11 residues. The CDR3 bases are TGCAGACACACAGGGGTCGATGGCTACACCTTC. This translates into CRHTGVDGYTF.

This clonotype was seen repeatedly, ten times or more. The chain couples TRBV13 to TRBJ2-7; possibly TRBD2 for D (6 bases). The CDR3 has 13 amino acids. Trimming stripped 3 bases from V and 0 bases from J, with 6 bases between. Germline V lookup: CDR1 PRHDT, CDR2 FYEKMQ (reference sequence). The CDR3 bases are TGTGCCAGCAGCTTCGGGGGCTCCTACGAGCAGTACGTC. Translation gives CASSFGGSYEQYV.

This chain links TRBV7-2 with TRBJ1-1; the D gene is possibly TRBD1 (6 bases). Germline assignment: CDR1 SGHTA and CDR2 FQGNSA. The CDR3 consists of 13 residues. V lost 6 bases to trimming and J lost 5 bases, with 13 bases between them. The chain's CDR3 is CASRGGGQTEAFF. The DNA for the CDR3 is TGTGCCAGCAGGGGGGGCGGGCAAACTGAAGCTTTCTTT.

This clonotype was seen a handful of times. V usage is TRBV14 and J usage is TRBJ2-7; D is possibly TRBD2 (6 bases). The CDR3 is made up of 12 amino acids. V gave up 2 bases and J gave up 6 bases, with 8 bases separating them. Germline V CDR1 and CDR2: SGHDN, FVKESK. In nucleotides, the CDR3 is TGTGCCAGCAGCCAAAGTAGCGGCGAGCAGTACTTC. This sequence encodes CASSQSSGEQYF.

This clonotype was seen a few times. The chain recombines TRBV6-1 with TRBJ2-7; D perhaps matches TRBD2 (5 bases). The V gene's germline CDR1 is MNHNS and CDR2 SASEGT. Deletions cut 8 bases from V and 1 base from J, with 15 bases between. This CDR3 has 14 residues. Here the CDR3 DNA reads TGTGCCAGCTCCCGGGAACCGGGATCCTACGAGCAGTACTTC. Translated, it gives CASSREPGSYEQYF.

CDR3 sequence: CASSYSTDLGQGSGYTF. CDR3 DNA: TGTGCCAGCAGTTACTCGACAGATCTGGGACAGGGAAGTGGCTACACCTTC. The chain links TRBV6-5 to TRBJ1-2, with 9 nucleotides matching TRBD1. With 0 bases clipped from V and 7 bases from J, the junction kept 12 bases outside the gene matches. In germline, CDR1 is MNHEY, CDR2 SVGAGI. The CDR3 loop spans 17 amino acids.